Detailed here is one T cell receptor beta chain. Its antigen is currently unknown. Following autologous stem cell transplantation, relapse occurred in every patient, and exposure to brentuximab vedotin varied. Patients showed best responses of complete response, partial response or progressive disease. The data derive from a study of PD-1 blockade in classical Hodgkin lymphoma. Findings and caveats of the study: Healthy donors reportedly exceeded newly diagnosed patients in baseline TCR diversity.

Sequencing used immunoSEQ multiplex PCR; TCRdb keeps in-frame clones, though not all of them. The sample shows approximately 46,000 clones, approximately 73% of them seen only once. CDR3 length: 17 amino acids. Germline-derived CDR1 and CDR2 are MDHEN and SYDVKM. V gave up 3 bases and J gave up 4 bases, with 19 bases separating them. Source: peripheral blood mononuclear cells (PBMCs), taken at baseline. The rearrangement uses TRBV28 and TRBJ1-5; tentative D call: TRBD1 (5 bases). This sequence originates from a human donor with classical Hodgkin lymphoma. The CDR3 bases are TGTGCCAGCAGTTTTTCGTACGGCAGTCGGGGGAATCAGCCCCAGCATTTT. Translation: CASSFSYGSRGNQPQHF.